The rows below give T cell receptor beta chains drawn from one sample of a study of blood T cells in healthy people across ages. TCRdb re-called the 5' RACE reads with MiXCR, one entry per CDR3 protein. The sample lists hundreds of thousands of distinct CDR3 sequences, 45% to 60% seen once, with about 13% in the top ten. Material: blood. These receptors all stem from a woman aged 80 or over in good health. CDR3s include the opening cysteine and the closing phenylalanine or tryptophan. Fields, in order: D gene, J gene, V gene, clone size, CDR3 DNA, CDR3 protein. D genes are given only for firm matches. Size tells how often a clone was seen (once, few, many) or the class of an expanded clone, and some rows leave it out.

d_call: TRBD1; j_call: TRBJ2-1; v_call: TRBV6-5; clone_size: .; cdr3_nt: TGTGCCAGCAAGTGGACAGGGGGAACCTACAATGAGCAGTTCTTC; cdr3_aa: CASKWTGGTYNEQFF
d_call: .; j_call: TRBJ2-3; v_call: TRBV29-1; clone_size: .; cdr3_nt: TGCAGCTCCGTGGGGGGTAGGACAGATACGCAGTATTTT; cdr3_aa: CSSVGGRTDTQYF
d_call: .; j_call: TRBJ2-1; v_call: TRBV3-1; clone_size: many; cdr3_nt: TGTGCCAGCAGCCGAGACCTGGGGGGGCAGTTCTTC; cdr3_aa: CASSRDLGGQFF
d_call: .; j_call: TRBJ1-5; v_call: TRBV20-1; clone_size: .; cdr3_nt: TGCAGTGCTAGTACATCGCCAACACCCTCCAATCAGCCCCAGCATTTT; cdr3_aa: CSASTSPTPSNQPQHF
d_call: .; j_call: TRBJ2-1; v_call: TRBV29-1; clone_size: .; cdr3_nt: TGCAGCGTAGTCCGGGGCCACAATGAGCAGTTCTTC; cdr3_aa: CSVVRGHNEQFF
d_call: TRBD1; j_call: TRBJ1-4; v_call: TRBV5-1; clone_size: .; cdr3_nt: TGCGCCAGCAGCTTCGGGACAGGGGATAATGAAAAACTGTTTTTT; cdr3_aa: CASSFGTGDNEKLFF
d_call: .; j_call: TRBJ2-2; v_call: TRBV7-3; clone_size: .; cdr3_nt: TGTGCCAGCAGCTTAAAGGCAGGAATCGGGGAGCTGTTTTTT; cdr3_aa: CASSLKAGIGELFF
d_call: TRBD1; j_call: TRBJ1-1; v_call: TRBV29-1; clone_size: .; cdr3_nt: TGCAGCGTTGACCCCACAGGGGGCATCACTGAAGCTTTCTTT; cdr3_aa: CSVDPTGGITEAFF
d_call: .; j_call: TRBJ2-3; v_call: TRBV28; clone_size: many; cdr3_nt: TGTGCCAGCAGTTCCCCTAGGCCGGGGCCAGATACGCAGTATTTT; cdr3_aa: CASSSPRPGPDTQYF
d_call: .; j_call: TRBJ1-1; v_call: TRBV12-3/TRBV12-4; clone_size: .; cdr3_nt: TGTGCCAGCAGGCGAGGTTGGGACCGGGGTGCGACTGAAGCTTTCTTT; cdr3_aa: CASRRGWDRGATEAFF
d_call: TRBD2; j_call: TRBJ2-3; v_call: TRBV12-3/TRBV12-4; clone_size: many; cdr3_nt: TGTGCCAGCAGTTCTACGGGACTAGCGAATACGCAGTATTTT; cdr3_aa: CASSSTGLANTQYF
d_call: .; j_call: TRBJ2-1; v_call: TRBV9; clone_size: .; cdr3_nt: TGTGCCAGCAGCCTTAGGGGGGGCTCGTACGGTGAGCAGTTCTTC; cdr3_aa: CASSLRGGSYGEQFF
d_call: .; j_call: TRBJ2-7; v_call: TRBV5-1; clone_size: many; cdr3_nt: TGCGCCAGCAGCTTCCAGGGCGAGTCCTACGAGCAGTACTTC; cdr3_aa: CASSFQGESYEQYF
d_call: TRBD2; j_call: TRBJ2-7; v_call: TRBV20-1; clone_size: few; cdr3_nt: TGCAGTGCTGGGTATAGCGGGGGCTCCTACAATGAGCAGTACTTC; cdr3_aa: CSAGYSGGSYNEQYF
d_call: TRBD1; j_call: TRBJ2-7; v_call: TRBV7-8; clone_size: few; cdr3_nt: TGTGCCAGCAGCCCACAGGGGATTAGCTCCTACGAGCAGTACTTC; cdr3_aa: CASSPQGISSYEQYF
d_call: .; j_call: TRBJ1-6; v_call: TRBV2; clone_size: few; cdr3_nt: TGTGCCAGCAAGTTACAGAATTCACCCCTCCACTTT; cdr3_aa: CASKLQNSPLHF
d_call: .; j_call: TRBJ2-1; v_call: TRBV29-1; clone_size: many; cdr3_nt: TGCAGCGTCGACAGCGACTACAATGAGCAGTTCTTC; cdr3_aa: CSVDSDYNEQFF
d_call: .; j_call: TRBJ2-5; v_call: TRBV2; clone_size: .; cdr3_nt: TGTGCCAGCAGGGGCAACCAAGAGACCCAGTACTTC; cdr3_aa: CASRGNQETQYF
d_call: .; j_call: TRBJ2-7; v_call: TRBV28; clone_size: many; cdr3_nt: TGTGCCAGCAGTTTATCTTGGGTGGGGGATGAGCAGTACTTC; cdr3_aa: CASSLSWVGDEQYF
d_call: .; j_call: TRBJ1-2; v_call: TRBV20-1; clone_size: .; cdr3_nt: TGCAGTGGACAGAGCTTTTTGGGAACCGATGGCCACACCTTC; cdr3_aa: CSGQSFLGTDGHTF
d_call: TRBD2; j_call: TRBJ2-7; v_call: TRBV12-3/TRBV12-4; clone_size: .; cdr3_nt: TGTGCCAGCAGGTCGAGGGACGGGAGGCCCTACGAGCAGTACTTC; cdr3_aa: CASRSRDGRPYEQYF
d_call: TRBD2; j_call: TRBJ2-1; v_call: TRBV28; clone_size: few; cdr3_nt: TGTGCCAGCAGTTCAGATCTAGCGGGGGGGGACAATGAGCAGTTCTTC; cdr3_aa: CASSSDLAGGDNEQFF
d_call: TRBD1; j_call: TRBJ2-2; v_call: TRBV6-1; clone_size: .; cdr3_nt: TGTGCCAGCAGTAGATTCCGGGACAGGGCTGGCCTCCATGGGAGCACCGGGGAGCTGTTTTTT; cdr3_aa: CASSRFRDRAGLHGSTGELFF
d_call: .; j_call: TRBJ2-7; v_call: TRBV20-1; clone_size: .; cdr3_nt: TGCAGTGCCCGCATGGACAGTTACAATGAGCAGTACTTC; cdr3_aa: CSARMDSYNEQYF
d_call: .; j_call: TRBJ1-1; v_call: TRBV7-8; clone_size: few; cdr3_nt: TGTGCCAGCAGCTTAGTCGAGAGAAACACTGAAGCTTTCTTT; cdr3_aa: CASSLVERNTEAFF
d_call: .; j_call: TRBJ1-2; v_call: TRBV12-3/TRBV12-4; clone_size: .; cdr3_nt: TGTGCCAGCAGTTTAGCATCTGGGATTTATGGCTACACCTTC; cdr3_aa: CASSLASGIYGYTF
d_call: .; j_call: TRBJ2-3; v_call: TRBV2; clone_size: .; cdr3_nt: TGTGCCAGCAGGGGACGTCGGGGGATGGGCACAGATACGCAGTATTTT; cdr3_aa: CASRGRRGMGTDTQYF
d_call: .; j_call: TRBJ1-6; v_call: TRBV5-1; clone_size: .; cdr3_nt: TGCGCCAGCAGGCTACAGGCGCAGAGGGATTCACCCCCCCACTTT; cdr3_aa: CASRLQAQRDSPPHF
d_call: .; j_call: TRBJ2-1; v_call: TRBV12-3/TRBV12-4; clone_size: many; cdr3_nt: TGTGCCAGCAGTTCGCACCGGCCCGTATACAATGAGCAGTTCTTC; cdr3_aa: CASSSHRPVYNEQFF
d_call: TRBD2; j_call: TRBJ2-1; v_call: TRBV5-1; clone_size: .; cdr3_nt: TGCGCCAGCAGCTTCGCGGGAGAAGAGACCCAGTTCTTC; cdr3_aa: CASSFAGEETQFF
d_call: .; j_call: TRBJ2-5; v_call: TRBV6-5; clone_size: many; cdr3_nt: TGTGCCAGCAGGCCCACAGGGTTTGGGACCCAGTACTTC; cdr3_aa: CASRPTGFGTQYF
d_call: TRBD2; j_call: TRBJ2-2; v_call: TRBV29-1; clone_size: .; cdr3_nt: TGCAGCGCTACAAAACTCGGGAGGGAGAACACCGGGGAGCTGTTTTTT; cdr3_aa: CSATKLGRENTGELFF
d_call: .; j_call: TRBJ2-3; v_call: TRBV28; clone_size: .; cdr3_nt: TGTGCCAGCAGTTTCGGCGATCCTAGGTCCGATGCGCAGTATTTT; cdr3_aa: CASSFGDPRSDAQYF
d_call: .; j_call: TRBJ2-1; v_call: TRBV20-1; clone_size: .; cdr3_nt: TGCAGTGCTACGGCCAGCTACAATGAGCAGTTCTTC; cdr3_aa: CSATASYNEQFF
d_call: TRBD2; j_call: TRBJ2-5; v_call: TRBV20-1; clone_size: once; cdr3_nt: TGCAGTGTTCAGCGGGGAGAGACCCAGTACTTC; cdr3_aa: CSVQRGETQYF
d_call: .; j_call: TRBJ2-2; v_call: TRBV7-3; clone_size: few; cdr3_nt: TGTGCCAGCAGCTCGACAGGAGGGGAGCTGTTTTTT; cdr3_aa: CASSSTGGELFF
d_call: TRBD2; j_call: TRBJ2-7; v_call: TRBV12-3/TRBV12-4; clone_size: .; cdr3_nt: TGTGCCAGCCTTCCAGCGGGGGGGTACAATGAGCAGTACTTC; cdr3_aa: CASLPAGGYNEQYF
d_call: .; j_call: TRBJ2-7; v_call: TRBV15; clone_size: .; cdr3_nt: TGTGCCACCAGCAGAGATACGGGACGGTACTACGAGCAGTACTTC; cdr3_aa: CATSRDTGRYYEQYF
d_call: TRBD2; j_call: TRBJ2-1; v_call: TRBV9; clone_size: .; cdr3_nt: TGTGCCAGCAGCTTGACAGCGGGGGGCTCCTACAATGAGCAGTTCTTC; cdr3_aa: CASSLTAGGSYNEQFF
d_call: .; j_call: TRBJ1-5; v_call: TRBV6-2/TRBV6-3; clone_size: .; cdr3_nt: TGTGCCAGCAGTTACTGGACAGATAGCAATCAGCCCCAGCATTTT; cdr3_aa: CASSYWTDSNQPQHF
d_call: .; j_call: TRBJ1-2; v_call: TRBV12-3/TRBV12-4; clone_size: .; cdr3_nt: TGTGCCAGCAGTTTGGGGGGGAATCGCTATGGCTACACCTTC; cdr3_aa: CASSLGGNRYGYTF